The present entry profiles one T cell receptor (beta chain) with its context. Its binding antigen is unknown. Per-base qualities were not stored, and no clone one base away is much larger. The record originates from a study of Graves' ophthalmopathy and Graves' hyperthyroidism (dated by TCRdb to 2017 to 2018). At the level of the whole study: Peripheral blood samples were taken at the time of initial diagnosis, before any treatment was given. In total, 135 blood samples were TCR-sequenced: fewer than 50 ophthalmopathy, about 75 hyperthyroidism and some 17 hyperthyroidism-to-ophthalmopathy patients. TCR beta repertoire signatures were used to distinguish Graves' ophthalmopathy from Graves' hyperthyroidism and to predict progression to ophthalmopathy. In about six hyperthyroidism patients, the T-cell repertoires found in thyroid tissue were compared with those found in blood. Once sampling was done, hyperthyroidism patients were given methimazole at a starting dose of 30 mg daily, while ophthalmopathy patients were given high-dose intravenous methylprednisolone. For independent validation, a separate cohort was made up of roughly 19 hyperthyroidism patients plus 17 patients who later progressed from hyperthyroidism to ophthalmopathy. To explore V-J signatures that separate ophthalmopathy from hyperthyroidism, a discovery set of about a hundred patients was enrolled, consisting of about 45 with ophthalmopathy and around 57 with stable hyperthyroidism.

The CDR3 spans 12 residues, from the cysteine through the phenylalanine. CDR3 DNA only is kept here, 36 bases in frame from base 1. Relative to germline, V is 0 bases shorter and J is 8 bases shorter, with 8 bases between their ends. As encoded in the germline V gene, CDR1 is SGDLS while CDR2 is YYNGEE. Results and caveats for the whole study, not just this receptor: Sample size was not predetermined statistically, and investigators were not blinded to group allocation. In validation, the model predicted ophthalmopathy progression with more than 70% sensitivity and roughly 72% specificity; about a dozen predicted patients were CT-confirmed with GO in a median of approximately six months. Most of the expanded thyroid clonotypes with a frequency above 0.001 were also detected in blood, and it was suggested that the thyroid immune response may be reflected by blood repertoires. Ophthalmopathy was separated from stable hyperthyroidism by the 13-signature model with roughly 90% sensitivity and less than 82% specificity in cross-validation and with 80%/75% in the test set.

For repertoire sequencing, the TCR beta CDR3 regions were amplified from RNA transcripts. HTBI primers and the Qiagen OneStep RT-PCR kit were used in a first-round RT-PCR, which was followed by a second-round multiplex PCR, size selection and purification. Sequencing of the libraries was carried out on an Illumina HiSeq2000 in paired-end mode with 100 bp reads. As for the authors' bioinformatics: SOAPnuke was used for read processing, and reads with adapters, uncalled bases, a mean Phred below 15, or no exact constant-primer or identifier match were discarded. COPE v1.2.5 was used to merge the high-quality paired reads. Unique nucleotide sequences were defined as clonotypes and aligned to IMGT TRB V, D and J references using MiTCR v1.1. Only V-J combinations with frequency above 0.0001 were analysed, covering more than 99% of repertoires. For each V-J combination, a TCR clonal expansion and chaos score was defined as the ratio of F50 clonal expansion to chaos observed in the TCRdist matrix. Welch's t-statistics and random forest were used to narrow the features down to approximately twelve V-J combinations, which were then fed into a naive Bayes classifier. Thyroid-blood repertoire similarity was quantified with the Morisita-Horn index. TCRdb reprocessing: public reads trimmed at Q25 with fastp, clones called with MiXCR, in-frame beta chains kept. Every CDR3 protein is listed once, alongside the most common genes and DNA of its rows. The authors' filters were not applied to this entry. This sample is represented by some 750,000 distinct CDR3 sequences; 35% to 50% of them were singletons. In total, the top ten clones hold roughly 45% of the sample.

Patients with ophthalmopathy had moderately to severely active disease, with a Clinical Activity Score of 3 or more, a NOSPECS grade of 4 or more, and a disease duration of less than 3 months. Patients were excluded if they had other autoimmune diseases, uncontrolled infections, pregnancy or lactation. Clinical symptoms, serum thyroxine, TRAb, thyroid ultrasound and orbital computed tomography formed the basis of the diagnosis. PBMCs were isolated from 7.5 to 10 ml of fresh peripheral blood by Ficoll-Paque density gradient centrifugation. Total RNA was extracted using Trizol reagent, and RNA quality was checked on an Agilent 2100 Bioanalyzer.

The V gene is TRBV9 and the J gene is TRBJ1-2; too little of a D gene remains to name it. The receptor was derived from an adult man with Graves' ophthalmopathy. What was sequenced was peripheral blood. The DNA sequence is TGTGCCAGCAGCGTAGCTGGGCACGGCTACACCTTC. This codes for CASSVAGHGYTF.